This TCR beta chain emerged from a study of regulatory T cells in long-lasting Graves disease. Investigators prepared the TCR beta libraries by applying iRepertoire HTBI primers and Arm-PCR of CDR3 regions. TCRdb used MiXCR to reprocess the multiplex PCR reads, holding one entry per CDR3 protein. The sample holds over 300,000 distinct CDR3 sequences; 15% to 20% are singletons and the top ten take 29%. The CDR3 has 13 amino acids. Trimming stripped 2 bases from V and 6 bases from J, with 10 bases between. The germline CDR1 and CDR2 sequences are MNHNS and SASEGT. Time point here: persistent/refractory GD, antithyroid drugs over 5 years with positive TRAb. The authors made the TCR library using RNA they extracted from PBMCs. Findings of the study overall: Favoring TRBV28, TRBJ1-2 and TRBJ2-5 was a feature seen in persistent disease.

This clonotype was observed at least ten times. The target antigen is unknown. The J gene is TRBJ1-2, the V gene TRBV6-1; D may be TRBD1 (6 bases). The specimen was peripheral blood mononuclear cells (PBMCs), collected when the disease was refractory, from a patient treated with antithyroid drugs. This receptor was obtained from a female donor with Graves disease. Written as DNA, the CDR3 is TGTGCCAGCAGTGAATTGGCAGGGGATGGCTACACCTTC. Protein sequence: CASSELAGDGYTF.